This T cell receptor beta chain came from a study of identical twins. Via MiXCR, TCRdb re-called the 5' RACE reads, giving one row per CDR3 protein. The profile shows 600,000 to 850,000 distinct CDR3 sequences, 15% to 20% of them singletons. There are a few counts of this clonotype. Germline CDR1 is MNHEY and CDR2 is SVGAGI. CDR3 length: 15 residues. V lost 2 bases and J lost 8, with 19 bases in between. The sample also formed part of further work on T cells expressing NK-cell markers. That study reports: HCMV seropositivity characterized most of the eight sequenced donors, and seronegativity one.

The sequencing input was PBMCs. This receptor was taken from a woman aged 18-35 years in good health. The chain joins TRBV6-5 to TRBJ2-7, with D possibly TRBD1 on 5 matching bases. This chain's CDR3 is CASSYERQQSTQQYF. Written as DNA, the CDR3 is TGTGCCAGCAGTTACGAACGACAGCAGAGTACGCAGCAGTACTTC.